Each of the 17 T cell receptor beta chains below was sequenced from the same sample in a study of OX40 agonist ivuxolimab in advanced cancers. Only in-frame clones appear in the TCRdb table, and some are missing; sequencing was by immunoSEQ multiplex PCR. The sample shows 65,000 or so clones, around 90% of them seen only once. Sequenced here: CD4+ or CD8+ T cells sorted from blood, sampled in a trial of the OX40 agonist ivuxolimab. The receptors here all came from an adult with an advanced solid tumor such as melanoma, head and neck, liver or kidney cancer.

The rearrangement uses TRBV6-6 and TRBJ1-1; D gene uncertain. This CDR3 spans 12 amino acids. CDR1 and CDR2 (germline): MNHNY, SVGAGI (reference sequence). Trimming removed 2 bases at V and 6 bases at J, with 7 bases between. In DNA, the CDR3 is TGTGCCAGCAGTTACGGGGTGGCTGAAGCTTTCTTT. Translation: CASSYGVAEAFF.

This chain uses TRBV5-1 with TRBJ2-7; TRBD2 might be the D (6 bases). Trimming removed 0 bases at V and 2 bases at J, with 12 bases between. The CDR3 contains 15 residues. Germline V gene sequence: CDR1 SGHRS, CDR2 YFSETQ. The CDR3 here is CASSLGAGPTYEQYF. The CDR3, as DNA: TGCGCCAGCAGCTTGGGCGCGGGACCAACCTACGAGCAGTACTTC. Complete variable domain (other parts from reference TRBV5-1 and TRBJ2-7): KAGVTQTPRYLIKTRGQQVTLSCSPISGHRSVSWYQQTPGQGLQFLFEYFSETQRNKGNFPGRFSGRQFSNSRSEMNVSTLELGDSALYLCASSLGAGPTYEQYFGPGTRLTVT.

The genes are TRBV7-2 and TRBJ1-2; D is unresolved. CDR1 SGHTA and CDR2 FQGNSA come from the germline V gene. The V gene lost 3 bases and the J gene lost 5 bases, with 4 bases spanning the gap. The length of the CDR3 is 11 residues. The CDR3 reads CASSFLYGYTF. CDR3 DNA sequence: TGTGCCAGCAGCTTCTTATATGGCTACACCTTC.

The genes are TRBV9 and TRBJ1-2; D is perhaps TRBD1 (6 bases). Germline V gene data show CDR1 as SGDLS and CDR2 as YYNGEE. The CDR3 is made up of 13 amino acids. The germline V and J ends were trimmed by 6 bases and 4 bases, with 13 bases remaining between them. CDR3: CASNGGPPYGYTF. For the CDR3, the DNA is TGTGCCAGCAATGGGGGCCCACCCTATGGCTACACCTTC.

The chain is built from TRBV6-5 and TRBJ2-1; TRBD2 agrees at 10 bases. V shed 5 bases, J shed 5 bases, and the junction held 6 bases outside the gene matches. Germline V gene sequence: CDR1 MNHEY, CDR2 SVGAGI. This CDR3 is built from 15 residues. CDR3 bases: TGTGCCAGCAGTCGACCGGGACTAGCGAACAATGAGCAGTTCTTC. This sequence encodes CASSRPGLANNEQFF.

This chain connects TRBV5-6 to TRBJ2-3; D is possibly TRBD2 (6 bases). The V gene's germline CDR1 is SGHDT and CDR2 YYEEEE. This CDR3 has 15 residues. Trimming left V 4 bases short and J 6 bases short, with 18 bases between. Here the CDR3 DNA reads TGTGCCAGCAGCCGGTTTGGAGGGTTGTCGGATACGCAGTATTTT. Its protein product is CASSRFGGLSDTQYF.

This chain connects TRBV7-2 to TRBJ2-2; 8 bases map to TRBD1. Looked up from germline, CDR1 is SGHTA and CDR2 is FQGNSA. The CDR3 contains 14 residues. The V gene end was trimmed by 5 bases and the J gene end by 7 bases; junction bases not matched to a gene: 6. CDR3 sequence (DNA): TGTGCCAGCAGCGCACAGGGGGGAAGCGGGGAGCTGTTTTTT. Protein: CASSAQGGSGELFF.

V gene TRBV13 combines with J gene TRBJ2-3; 11 bases are shared with TRBD2. CDR1 is PRHDT and CDR2 is FYEKMQ in the germline V gene (reference sequence). Trimming at V came to 5 bases and at J to 0 bases, leaving 7 bases not matched to a gene. This CDR3 is built from 17 residues. The CDR3 coding sequence is TGTGCCAGCAGCACCCTTGGGACTAGCGGAAGCACAGATACGCAGTATTTT. The encoded protein is CASSTLGTSGSTDTQYF.

The CDR3 nucleotides are TGTGCCAGCAGCTTAGCGCTAGCGGGAGCGGCCTACGAGCAGTACTTC. Translation: CASSLALAGAAYEQYF. This chain joins TRBV7-8 and TRBJ2-5; TRBD2 aligns across 10 bases. TRBJ2-7 explains the end of the DNA better; the J call may be wrong. From germline, CDR1 is SGHVS and CDR2 FQNEAQ. The CDR3 runs 16 residues.

The chain is built from TRBV5-1 and TRBJ1-1, with D tentatively TRBD1 (5 bases). Germline lookup yields CDR1 SGHRS and CDR2 YFSETQ. The CDR3 contains 15 residues. Trimming shortened V by 0 bases and J by 3 bases, and 12 bases separated the two germline ends. In DNA, the CDR3 is TGCGCCAGCAGCTTGGAGGTGCAGGGAGACACTGAAGCTTTCTTT. Encoded protein: CASSLEVQGDTEAFF.

V is TRBV4-2 and J is TRBJ1-5; D is possibly TRBD1 (5 bases). CDR1 is LGHNA and CDR2 is YNFKEQ in the germline V gene. The CDR3 covers 14 residues. The V end lost 0 bases, the J end lost 4 bases, and 7 bases lay between the germline ends. CDR3: CASSQEKGNQPQHF. CDR3 DNA sequence: TGTGCCAGCAGCCAAGAGAAGGGGAATCAGCCCCAGCATTTT.

This chain links TRBV6-6 with TRBJ2-7; 9 bases match TRBD1. Germline V gene data show CDR1 as MNHNY and CDR2 as SVGAGI (reference sequence). The CDR3 is 15 residues long. J was trimmed by 2 bases and V by 4 bases; bases with no gene match: 6. The CDR3 coding sequence is TGTGCCAGCAGTTCCAAGGGACAGGGAGCCTACGAGCAGTACTTC. Amino acid sequence: CASSSKGQGAYEQYF.

This chain joins TRBV19 and TRBJ2-1, with TRBD2 identical over 9 bases. Germline trimming cut 2 bases from V and 12 bases from J; bases unmatched to any gene: 17. Germline CDR1 reads LNHDA; CDR2 reads SQIVND (reference sequence). This CDR3 is 17 amino acids long. The CDR3 spells CASSIKGSGGRNKWQFF. DNA of the CDR3: TGTGCCAGTAGTATAAAGGGTAGCGGGGGAAGAAACAAATGGCAGTTCTTC.

This chain joins TRBV28 and TRBJ2-3, with 7 bases matching TRBD1. Germline CDR1 is MDHEN and CDR2 is SYDVKM. The V gene end was trimmed by 3 bases and the J gene end by 6 bases; junction bases not matched to a gene: 6. The CDR3 is 14 residues long. The chain's CDR3 is CASSFRTGRDTQYF. The CDR3 DNA reads as TGTGCCAGCAGTTTTAGGACAGGAAGGGATACGCAGTATTTT.

The chain carries TRBV11-3 and TRBJ2-3; 10 bases line up with TRBD2. Unmatched junction bases numbered 2, after V lost 5 bases and J lost 0 bases. Germline V gene sequence: CDR1 SGHNT, CDR2 YENEEA. This CDR3 region has 15 residues. CDR3 region: CASSKRGGSTDTQYF. DNA for the CDR3: TGTGCCAGCAGCAAGCGGGGGGGCAGCACAGATACGCAGTATTTT. The variable domain in full, completed from reference TRBV11-3 and TRBJ2-3, reads EAGVVQSPRYKIIEKKQPVAFWCNPISGHNTLYWYLQNLGQGPELLIRYENEEAVDDSQLPKDRFSAERLKGVDSTLKIQPAELGDSAVYLCASSKRGGSTDTQYFGPGTRLTVL.

The genes are TRBV7-8 and TRBJ1-1; D gene uncertain. CDR1 is SGHVS and CDR2 is FQNEAQ in the germline V gene. Between the trimmed V and J ends, which lost 2 bases and 1 base, there was a span of 14 bases. The CDR3 is made up of 16 amino acids. The CDR3 protein is CASSLQADPGNTEAFF. The CDR3 nucleotides read TGTGCCAGCAGCTTACAGGCTGACCCTGGGAACACTGAAGCTTTCTTT.

The sample holds one count of this clone. The chain's CDR3 is CAISAGQAMKETQYF. For the CDR3, the DNA is TGTGCCATCAGTGCAGGACAGGCGATGAAAGAGACCCAGTACTTC. The gene calls are TRBV10-3 and TRBJ2-5; 7 positions agree with TRBD1. Germline V gene sequence: CDR1 ENHRY, CDR2 SYGVKD. The CDR3 is 15 amino acids. The V and J ends lost 4 bases and 3 bases, in that order; junction bases with no gene match: 8.